This TCR beta chain came from a study of OX40 agonist ivuxolimab in advanced cancers. Study context: A male proportion of over 75% was recorded, with mean age about 62 years and range about 23 to 90.

Germline V gene sequence: CDR1 MNHEY, CDR2 SVGAGI. This CDR3 is 15 amino acids long. The ends were cut back, 4 bases at V and 1 base at J, with 10 bases in the middle. Patients were ruled out by autoimmune disease history or systemic immunosuppression. Patients had blood sampled at baseline and again on cycle 4 day 1 and cycle 7 day 1. Some clones are missing from TCRdb's copy, which holds only in-frame ones; the method was immunoSEQ multiplex PCR. The sample has 80,000 or so clones, around four fifths seen once. Sequenced material: CD4+ or CD8+ T cells sorted from blood, taken in a trial of the OX40 agonist ivuxolimab. This clonotype originated in an adult with an advanced solid tumor such as melanoma, head and neck, liver or kidney cancer. The chain has TRBV6-5 and TRBJ2-2, with a possible D match to TRBD2 (7 bases). CDR3 amino acids: CASSWGGGNTGELFF. The DNA for the CDR3 is TGTGCCAGCAGTTGGGGGGGCGGGAACACCGGGGAGCTGTTTTTT.